This T cell receptor beta chain was found in a study of T cells in Graves' hyperthyroidism and ophthalmopathy. TCR beta CDR3 regions were amplified from RNA transcripts. The HTBI set primed first-round TCR CDR3 RT-PCR. Each CDR3 protein is one row after TCRdb ran MiXCR on the multiplex PCR reads. Here the sample spans nearly 600,000 distinct CDR3 sequences, 14% being singletons. Germline V gene data show CDR1 as MNHEY and CDR2 as SMNVEV (reference sequence). The CDR3 runs to 15 residues. The V segment lost 6 bases and the J segment 7 bases; nucleotides outside the gene matches: 10. Each ophthalmopathy patient scored at least 3 on the Clinical Activity Score and at least 4 on NOSPECS grade, with duration under 3 months. This clonotype was seen at least ten times.

The rearrangement links TRBV27 to TRBJ2-1; 9 nucleotides match TRBD2. This clonotype was sampled from a young woman with Graves' ophthalmopathy. The source material was blood. DNA for the CDR3: TGTGCCAGCAGCCCCGTGGCTAGCGGGGTTAATGAGCAGTTCTTC. The encoded protein is CASSPVASGVNEQFF.